These 5 T cell receptor beta chains were sequenced from one sample in a study of shared clonotypes between healthy human individuals. TCRdb's copy holds only in-frame clones and misses some; the assay was immunoSEQ multiplex PCR. The table has some 2,000,000 clones, approximately 96% seen once. Sequenced sample: naive CD4+ T cells sorted from blood. Documented subset: CD45RA+ positively selected. All receptors derive from a man between 18 and 35 years old in good health.

V is TRBV28 and J is TRBJ2-3, with TRBD1 matching 7 bases. V lost 4 bases to trimming and J lost 2 bases; unmatched junction nucleotides: 6. The length of the CDR3 is 15 residues. Germline V CDR1 and CDR2: MDHEN, SYDVKM. This chain's CDR3 is CASSSLQGDTDTQYF. The CDR3 coding sequence is TGTGCCAGCAGTTCCCTTCAGGGGGACACAGATACGCAGTATTTT.

The chain recombines TRBV19 with TRBJ2-7; TRBD2 matches at 7 bases. In germline, CDR1 is LNHDA, CDR2 SQIVND (reference sequence). With 5 bases clipped from V and 3 bases from J, the junction kept 13 bases outside the gene matches. This CDR3 region has 16 residues. CDR3 region: CASSDLRASGHYEQYF. The CDR3 DNA reads as TGTGCCAGTAGTGACCTGAGGGCTAGCGGACACTACGAGCAGTACTTC.

The gene calls are TRBV11-2 and TRBJ2-3; tentative D call: TRBD2 (6 bases). This CDR3 has 15 amino acids. Germline V gene lookup returns CDR1 SGHAT and CDR2 FQNNGV. Trimming left V 1 base short and J 3 bases short, with 11 bases between. The CDR3 loop reads CASSLVRRGTDTQYF. Written as DNA, the CDR3 is TGTGCCAGCAGCTTAGTCCGGCGGGGAACAGATACGCAGTATTTT.

A single count supports this clone. The chain joins TRBV7-9 to TRBJ2-1; TRBD2 matches 7 bases. The CDR3 is 15 residues long. Germline CDR1 is SEHNR and CDR2 is FQNEAQ (reference sequence). V was pared by 4 bases and J by 6 bases, with 9 bases of the junction left unmatched. The CDR3 DNA follows: TGTGCCAGCAGCTCTAGCGGACGTCTATTCAATGAGCAGTTCTTC. Residues: CASSSSGRLFNEQFF.

This sequence joins TRBV6-1 and TRBJ2-1, with 7 bases fitting TRBD1. The CDR3 is made up of 14 amino acids. Looked up from germline, CDR1 is MNHNS and CDR2 is SASEGT. V shed 6 bases, J shed 9 bases, and the junction held 11 bases outside the gene matches. For the CDR3, the DNA is TGTGCCAGCAGAGTGGAAACAGGGGCGGGTGAGCAGTTCTTC. Translated, it gives CASRVETGAGEQFF.